This TCR beta chain was sequenced in a study of metastatic and nonmetastatic thyroid tumors. Thyroid surgery took place with no prior treatment in any patient. From the PCR reads, TCRdb re-called clones with MiXCR. The sample shows around 7,000 clones, 25% to 30% of them seen only once. V gave up 6 bases and J gave up 4 bases; unmatched junction bases: 7. Germline lookup yields CDR1 MGHRA and CDR2 YSYEKL. This CDR3 has 15 residues. This clone was seen ten or more times. The J gene is TRBJ2-7, the V gene TRBV4-1; the match to TRBD1 covers 12 bases. Sequencing input: tumor tissue. This receptor was identified in a female donor with papillary thyroid cancer or a benign thyroid nodule (not recorded which). Some clones in this sample may be carry-over from other donors' samples. CDR3 protein: CASRGTGGSRYEQYF. In nucleotides, the CDR3 is TGCGCCAGCAGAGGGACAGGGGGCTCAAGGTACGAGCAGTACTTC.